The source of this T cell receptor (beta chain) is a study of blood T cell repertoires in COVID-19. For the study at large: There were acute and convalescent COVID-19 samples, and they came from the United States, Italy and Spain.

Assay used: immunoSEQ multiplex PCR; TCRdb lists only in-frame clones, some missing. Found here are 350,000 to 450,000 clones, roughly nine tenths of them singletons; the top ten hold roughly 0.9%. The germline gives CDR1 LNHNV, CDR2 YYDKDF (reference sequence). The CDR3 consists of 15 residues. V shed 4 bases and J 5 bases; nucleotides not matched to a gene: 5. Sequenced material: PBMCs or T cells enriched from blood (not recorded which). The chain links TRBV15 to TRBJ2-5; 12 nucleotides match TRBD2. The receptor comes from a woman in her thirties or forties who had been exposed to COVID-19. CDR3 sequence (DNA): TGTGCCACCAGCAAGGGCACTAGCGGGAGGGAGACCCAGTACTTC. Translated, it gives CATSKGTSGRETQYF.